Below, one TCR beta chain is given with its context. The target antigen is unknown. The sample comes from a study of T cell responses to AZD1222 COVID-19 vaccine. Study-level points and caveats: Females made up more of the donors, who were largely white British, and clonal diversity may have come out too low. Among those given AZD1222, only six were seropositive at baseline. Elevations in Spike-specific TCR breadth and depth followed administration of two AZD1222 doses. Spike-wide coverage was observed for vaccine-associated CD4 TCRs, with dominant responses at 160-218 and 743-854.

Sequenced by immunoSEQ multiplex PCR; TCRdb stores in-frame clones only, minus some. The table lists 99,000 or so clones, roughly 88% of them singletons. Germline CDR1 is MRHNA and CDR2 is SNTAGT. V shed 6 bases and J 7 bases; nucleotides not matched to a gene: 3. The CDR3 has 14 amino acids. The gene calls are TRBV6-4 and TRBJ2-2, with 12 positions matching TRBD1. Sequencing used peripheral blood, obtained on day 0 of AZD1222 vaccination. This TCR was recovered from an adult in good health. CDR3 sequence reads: CASSGTGGSGELFF. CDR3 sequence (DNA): TGTGCCAGCAGCGGGACAGGGGGCAGCGGGGAGCTGTTTTTT.